This TCR beta chain was retrieved from a study of post-analysis software for immune sequencing data. Study overall: Relapsing-remitting, secondary progressive and progressive-relapsing multiple sclerosis were all included among the disease courses.

This CDR3 is 14 amino acids long. The V gene's germline CDR1 is DFQATT and CDR2 SNEGSKA (reference sequence). The junction had 6 bases not matched to a gene; V was cut back by 6 bases and J by 1 base. Study-level points and caveats: Multiple sclerosis patients showed significantly lower normalized Chao1 diversity than controls did. TRBV segments more frequent in patients than in controls numbered several and included TRBV5-6, TRBV5-1 and TRBV20-1. F-measure co-clustering was strong for batch-matched samples.

In regard to this clonotype: Its antigen remains unidentified.

TCR beta libraries were prepared from cDNA with unique molecular identifiers. Using its own MiXCR run on the PCR reads, TCRdb lists one record per CDR3 protein. The table lists roughly 410,000 distinct CDR3 sequences, approximately 38% of them singletons. The receptor comes from a girl aged 10 to 17 with multiple sclerosis. The V call is TRBV20-1, the J call TRBJ2-5, with 9 bases aligning to TRBD2. Sequences were obtained from blood. The CDR3: CSAHQTSGQETQYF. The CDR3 DNA reads TGCAGTGCCCACCAGACTAGCGGCCAAGAGACCCAGTACTTC.